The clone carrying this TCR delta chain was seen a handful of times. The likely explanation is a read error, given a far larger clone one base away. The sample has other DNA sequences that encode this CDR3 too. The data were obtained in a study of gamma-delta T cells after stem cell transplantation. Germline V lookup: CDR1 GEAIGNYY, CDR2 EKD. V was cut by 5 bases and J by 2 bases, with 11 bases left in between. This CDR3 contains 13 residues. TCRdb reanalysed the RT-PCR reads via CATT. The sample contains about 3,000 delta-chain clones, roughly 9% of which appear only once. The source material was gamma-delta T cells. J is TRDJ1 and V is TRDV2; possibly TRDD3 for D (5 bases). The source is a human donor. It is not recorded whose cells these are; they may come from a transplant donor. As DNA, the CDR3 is TGTGCCTGTGCGATCAGGGGGACCGATAAACTCATCTTT. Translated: CACAIRGTDKLIF.